Listed here are 2 T cell receptor beta chains from one sample, sequenced in a study of OX40 agonist ivuxolimab in advanced cancers. The data were produced by immunoSEQ multiplex PCR, yet TCRdb's version contains in-frame clones alone and is incomplete. The sample contains some 45,000 clones, about 89% of which appear only once. The sample consisted of CD4+ or CD8+ T cells sorted from blood, taken in a trial of the OX40 agonist ivuxolimab. All receptors derive from an adult with an advanced solid tumor such as melanoma, head and neck, liver or kidney cancer.

The rearrangement links TRBV7-6 to TRBJ1-5; 7 positions match TRBD1. The CDR3 runs 14 residues. Unmatched junction bases numbered 8, after V lost 5 bases and J lost 7 bases. The germline CDR1 and CDR2 sequences are SGHVS and FNYEAQ. The DNA for the CDR3 is TGTGCCAGCAGCCTGAGACAGGGCGGACAGCCCCAGCATTTT. Protein: CASSLRQGGQPQHF.

The J gene is TRBJ2-5, the V gene TRBV4-2; 15 bases are shared with TRBD2. The CDR3 has 19 amino acids. The germline gives CDR1 LGHNA, CDR2 YNFKEQ. The J segment lost 4 bases and the V segment lost 9 bases, leaving 18 bases of the junction unmatched. The CDR3 reads CARGPPGLAGGISLETQYF. CDR3 coding DNA: TGTGCCAGAGGCCCCCCGGGACTAGCGGGGGGAATATCGCTAGAGACCCAGTACTTC.